This T cell receptor (beta chain) stems from a study of OX40 agonist ivuxolimab in advanced cancers. The germline V gene encodes CDR1 LNHDA and CDR2 SQIVND (reference sequence). The CDR3 loop spans 15 amino acids. V was clipped by 3 bases and J by 0 bases, with 12 bases between them. Assay used: immunoSEQ multiplex PCR; TCRdb lists only in-frame clones, some missing. Of 45,000 to 60,000 clones listed, approximately 90% are singletons. This chain joins TRBV19 and TRBJ2-7; tentative D call: TRBD1 (5 bases). The receptor comes from an adult with an advanced solid tumor such as melanoma, head and neck, liver or kidney cancer. Material: CD4+ or CD8+ T cells sorted from blood, obtained in a trial of the OX40 agonist ivuxolimab. The chain's CDR3 is CASSMTVRSSYEQYF. The DNA of the CDR3 is TGTGCCAGTAGTATGACAGTCAGGAGCTCCTACGAGCAGTACTTC.